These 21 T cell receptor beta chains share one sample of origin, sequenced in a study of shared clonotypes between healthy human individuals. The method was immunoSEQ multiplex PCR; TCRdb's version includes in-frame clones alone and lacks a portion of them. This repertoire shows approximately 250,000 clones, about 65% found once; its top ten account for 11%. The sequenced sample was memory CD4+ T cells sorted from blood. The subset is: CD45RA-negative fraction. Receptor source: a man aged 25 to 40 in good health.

The chain's CDR3 is CAISIGQGYNQPQHF. DNA of the CDR3: TGTGCCATCAGCATAGGACAGGGCTATAATCAGCCCCAGCATTTT. The chain recombines TRBV10-3 with TRBJ1-5; 8 bases line up with TRBD1. The germline gives CDR1 ENHRY, CDR2 SYGVKD. The CDR3 contains 15 residues. Unmatched junction bases numbered 8, after V lost 6 bases and J lost 4 bases.

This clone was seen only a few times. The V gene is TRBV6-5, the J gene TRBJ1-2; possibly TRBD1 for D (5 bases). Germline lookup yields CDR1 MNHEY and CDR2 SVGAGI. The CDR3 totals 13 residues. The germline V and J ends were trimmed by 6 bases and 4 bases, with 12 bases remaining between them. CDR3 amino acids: CASRMTDLYGYTF. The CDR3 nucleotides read TGTGCCAGCAGAATGACAGATCTCTATGGCTACACCTTC.

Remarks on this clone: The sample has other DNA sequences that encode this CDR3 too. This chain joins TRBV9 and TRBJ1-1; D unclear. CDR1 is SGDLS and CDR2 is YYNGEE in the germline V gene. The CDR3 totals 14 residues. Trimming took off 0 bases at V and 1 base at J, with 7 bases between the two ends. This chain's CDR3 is CASSVGPENTEAFF. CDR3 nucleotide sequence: TGTGCCAGCAGCGTAGGCCCGGAGAACACTGAAGCTTTCTTT.

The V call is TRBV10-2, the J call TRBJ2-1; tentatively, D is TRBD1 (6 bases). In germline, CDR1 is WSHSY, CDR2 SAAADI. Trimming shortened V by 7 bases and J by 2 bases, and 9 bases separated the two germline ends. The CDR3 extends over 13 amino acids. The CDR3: CASNRDTYNEQFF. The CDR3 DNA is TGCGCCAGCAATCGGGACACCTACAATGAGCAGTTCTTC.

CDR3: CASSLWEQFSGELFF. The DNA for the CDR3 is TGTGCCAGCAGTTTGTGGGAGCAATTCTCCGGGGAGCTGTTTTTT. The chain carries TRBV28 and TRBJ2-2; maybe TRBD2 (5 bases). The CDR3 runs to 15 residues. Germline V gene sequence: CDR1 MDHEN, CDR2 SYDVKM. Trimming took off 3 bases at V and 6 bases at J, with 14 bases between the two ends.

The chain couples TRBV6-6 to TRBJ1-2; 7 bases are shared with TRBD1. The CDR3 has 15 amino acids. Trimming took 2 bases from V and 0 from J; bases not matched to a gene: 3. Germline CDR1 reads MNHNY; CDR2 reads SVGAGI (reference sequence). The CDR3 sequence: CASSYPQGTNYGYTF. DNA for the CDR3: TGTGCCAGCAGTTACCCACAGGGGACTAACTATGGCTACACCTTC.

This CDR3 is CASSPRRQGLLEQYF. The CDR3 coding sequence is TGCGCCAGCAGCCCACGGAGACAGGGACTACTAGAGCAGTACTTC. The genes are TRBV5-1 and TRBJ2-7; the D gene could be TRBD1 or TRBD2 (7 bases each). The germline V gene encodes CDR1 SGHRS and CDR2 YFSETQ. This CDR3 has 15 amino acids. V was pared by 4 bases and J by 7 bases, with 21 bases between.

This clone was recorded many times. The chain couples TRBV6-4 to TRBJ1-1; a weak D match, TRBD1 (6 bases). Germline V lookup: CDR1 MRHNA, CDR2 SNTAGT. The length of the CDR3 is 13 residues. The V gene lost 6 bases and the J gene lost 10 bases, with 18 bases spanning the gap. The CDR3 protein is CASSETLQGTAFF. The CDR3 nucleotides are TGTGCCAGCAGCGAAACGCTGCAGGGGACAGCTTTCTTT.

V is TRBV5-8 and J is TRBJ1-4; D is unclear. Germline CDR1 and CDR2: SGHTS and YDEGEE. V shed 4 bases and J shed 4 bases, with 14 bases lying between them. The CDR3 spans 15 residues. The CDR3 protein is CASSPLRGINEKLFF. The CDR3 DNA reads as TGTGCCAGCAGCCCCCTAAGAGGGATTAATGAAAAACTGTTTTTT.

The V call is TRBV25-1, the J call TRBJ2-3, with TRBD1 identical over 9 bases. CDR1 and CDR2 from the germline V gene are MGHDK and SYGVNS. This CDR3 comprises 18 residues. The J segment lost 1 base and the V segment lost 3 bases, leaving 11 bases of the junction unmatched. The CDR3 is CASSENRGQGSGTDTQYF. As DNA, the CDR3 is TGTGCCAGCAGTGAGAACAGGGGGCAAGGGTCTGGCACAGATACGCAGTATTTT.

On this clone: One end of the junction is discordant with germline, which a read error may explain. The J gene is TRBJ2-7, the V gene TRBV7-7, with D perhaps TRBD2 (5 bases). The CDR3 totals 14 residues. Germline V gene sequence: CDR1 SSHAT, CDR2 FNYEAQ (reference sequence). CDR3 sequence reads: CASSLGPGAYEQYF. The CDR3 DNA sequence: TGTGCTAGCAGCCTCGGACCCGGGGCCTACGAGCAGTACTTC.

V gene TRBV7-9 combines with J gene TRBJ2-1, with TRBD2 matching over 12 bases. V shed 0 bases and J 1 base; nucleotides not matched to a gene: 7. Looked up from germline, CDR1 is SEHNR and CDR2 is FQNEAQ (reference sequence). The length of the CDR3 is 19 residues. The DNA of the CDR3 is TGTGCCAGCAGCTTAGCTGCGGGACTAGCGGGTGGGTCCTACAATGAGCAGTTCTTC. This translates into CASSLAAGLAGGSYNEQFF. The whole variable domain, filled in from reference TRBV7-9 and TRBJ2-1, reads DTGVSQNPRHKITKRGQNVTFRCDPISEHNRLYWYRQTLGQGPEFLTYFQNEAQLEKSRLLSDRFSAERPKGSFSTLEIQRTEQGDSAMYLCASSLAAGLAGGSYNEQFFGPGTRLTVL.

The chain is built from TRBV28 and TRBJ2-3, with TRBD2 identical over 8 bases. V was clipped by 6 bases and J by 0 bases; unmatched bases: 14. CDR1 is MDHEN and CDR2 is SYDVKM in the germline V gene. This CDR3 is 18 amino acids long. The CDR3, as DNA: TGTGCCAGCAGACCAACTAGCGGATTCGTCCTCAGCACAGATACGCAGTATTTT. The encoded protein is CASRPTSGFVLSTDTQYF.

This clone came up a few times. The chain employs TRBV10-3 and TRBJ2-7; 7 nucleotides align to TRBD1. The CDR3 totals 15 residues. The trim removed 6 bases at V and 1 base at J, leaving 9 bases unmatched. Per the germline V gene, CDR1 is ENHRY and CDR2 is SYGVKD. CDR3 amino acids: CAISKGTVDSYEQYF. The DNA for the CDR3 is TGTGCCATCAGCAAAGGGACAGTTGATTCCTACGAGCAGTACTTC.

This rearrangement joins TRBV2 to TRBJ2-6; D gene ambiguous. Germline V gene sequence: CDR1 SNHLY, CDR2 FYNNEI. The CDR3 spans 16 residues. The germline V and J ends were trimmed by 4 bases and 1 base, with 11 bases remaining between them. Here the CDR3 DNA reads TGTGCCAGCAGTGCAAAGCGATCTTCTGGGGCCAACGTCCTGACTTTC. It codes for CASSAKRSSGANVLTF.

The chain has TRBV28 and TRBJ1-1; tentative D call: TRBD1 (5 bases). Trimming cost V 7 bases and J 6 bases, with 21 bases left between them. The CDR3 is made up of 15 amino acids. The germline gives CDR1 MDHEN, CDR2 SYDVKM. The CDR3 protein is CASTSEGEGVAEAFF. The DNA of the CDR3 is TGTGCCAGCACATCAGAAGGGGAGGGCGTCGCTGAAGCTTTCTTT.

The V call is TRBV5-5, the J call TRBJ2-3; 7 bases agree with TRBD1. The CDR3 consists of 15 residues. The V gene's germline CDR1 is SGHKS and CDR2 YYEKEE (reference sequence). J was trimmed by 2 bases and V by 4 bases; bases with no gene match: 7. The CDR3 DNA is TGTGCCAGCAGCCACGACAGGGTTTCCACAGATACGCAGTATTTT. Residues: CASSHDRVSTDTQYF. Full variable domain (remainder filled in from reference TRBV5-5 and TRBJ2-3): DAGVTQSPTHLIKTRGQQVTLRCSPISGHKSVSWYQQVLGQGPQFIFQYYEKEERGRGNFPDRFSARQFPNYSSELNVNALLLGDSALYLCASSHDRVSTDTQYFGPGTRLTVL.

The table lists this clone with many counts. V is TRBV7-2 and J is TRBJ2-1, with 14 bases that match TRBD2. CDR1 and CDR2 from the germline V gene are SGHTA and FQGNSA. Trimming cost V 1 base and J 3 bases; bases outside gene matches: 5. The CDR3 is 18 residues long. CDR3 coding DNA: TGTGCCAGCAGCTTAGAGGGGACTAGCGGGAGACACTACAATGAGCAGTTCTTC. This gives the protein CASSLEGTSGRHYNEQFF.

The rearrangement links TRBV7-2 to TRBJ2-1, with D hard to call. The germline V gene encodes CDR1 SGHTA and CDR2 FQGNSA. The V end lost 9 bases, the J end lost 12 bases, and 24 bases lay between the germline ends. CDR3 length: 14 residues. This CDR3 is CASTFIRASQAQFF. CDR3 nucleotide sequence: TGTGCCAGTACCTTTATCCGCGCCAGTCAGGCGCAGTTCTTC.

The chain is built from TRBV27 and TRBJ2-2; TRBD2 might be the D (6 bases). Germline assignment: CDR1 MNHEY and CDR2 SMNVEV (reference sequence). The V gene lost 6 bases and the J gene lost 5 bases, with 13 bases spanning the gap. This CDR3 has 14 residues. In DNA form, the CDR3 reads TGTGCCAGCAGGGGGGACTTACAGACCGGGGAGCTGTTTTTT. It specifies CASRGDLQTGELFF.

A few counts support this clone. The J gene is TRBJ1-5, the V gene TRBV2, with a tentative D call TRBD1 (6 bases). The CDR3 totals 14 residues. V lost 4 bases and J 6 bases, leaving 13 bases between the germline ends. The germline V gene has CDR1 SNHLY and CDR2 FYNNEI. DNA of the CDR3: TGTGCCAGCAGTGGGGGGCAGGGCAGTCAGCCCCAGCATTTT. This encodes CASSGGQGSQPQHF.